Each of the 14 T cell receptor beta chains below was sequenced from the same sample in a study of blood T cells in healthy people across ages. Combining a sample-barcoded 5' primer with a J-beta primer mix, a second PCR ran for roughly 6 to 12 cycles. TCRdb re-called the 5' RACE reads through MiXCR, storing one row per CDR3 protein. The profile covers some 1.5 million distinct CDR3 sequences, with approximately 30% appearing a single time and about 8% taken by the ten largest. Specimen: blood. These TCRs come from a woman in her 30s in good health.

Here the CDR3 DNA reads TGTGCCAGCAGCCCTTTACAGGGGGCGGATGAGCAGTTCTTC. This sequence encodes CASSPLQGADEQFF. The chain recombines TRBV7-9 with TRBJ2-1, with 9 bases lining up with TRBD1. V lost 5 bases and J lost 8; bases outside the gene matches: 7. Germline V gene data show CDR1 as SEHNR and CDR2 as FQNEAQ (reference sequence). The CDR3 runs to 14 residues.

This clonotype has ten or more counts. The CDR3 bases are TGTGCCAGCAGTTCAAACAGGGTTGTAGAGACCCAGTACTTC. It is translated as CASSSNRVVETQYF. The rearrangement uses TRBV7-9 and TRBJ2-5; D may be TRBD1 (6 bases). The CDR3 is 14 residues long. The ends were cut back, 6 bases at V and 4 bases at J, with 15 bases in the middle. Looked up from germline, CDR1 is SEHNR and CDR2 is FQNEAQ (reference sequence).

Ten or more counts support this clonotype. The CDR3 is CSVLRDNNEQFF. CDR3 nucleotide sequence: TGCAGCGTCCTCCGGGACAACAATGAGCAGTTCTTC. The chain has TRBV29-1 and TRBJ2-1; TRBD1 might be the D (6 bases). The V gene's germline CDR1 is SQVTM and CDR2 ANQGSEA. CDR3 length: 12 residues. The germline V and J ends were trimmed by 6 bases and 5 bases, with 11 bases remaining between them.

The rearrangement links TRBV7-9 to TRBJ1-1, with a weak D call TRBD1 (5 bases). From germline, CDR1 is SEHNR and CDR2 FQNEAQ (reference sequence). CDR3 length equals 17 residues. V was shortened by 5 bases and J by 4 bases, with 23 bases between the two germline ends. CDR3 coding DNA: TGTGCCAGCAGCCCCGGCTGGGGGGGAAAGTCGGGCACTGAAGCTTTCTTT. Residues: CASSPGWGGKSGTEAFF.

This clonotype was detected only a few times. This chain uses TRBV12-5 with TRBJ1-5; D is undetermined. Per the germline V gene, CDR1 is LGHNT and CDR2 is FRNRAP. Trimming cost V 7 bases and J 4 bases, with 8 bases left between them. This CDR3 is built from 12 residues. In DNA form, the CDR3 reads TGTGCTAGTGCAAGCGGGAATCAGCCCCAGCATTTT. It codes for CASASGNQPQHF. The full variable domain, with the rest looked up from reference TRBV12-5 and TRBJ1-5, is DARVTQTPRHKVTEMGQEVTMRCQPILGHNTVFWYRQTMMQGLELLAYFRNRAPLDDSGMPKDRFSAEMPDATLATLKIQPSEPRDSAVYFCASASGNQPQHFGDGTRLSIL.

This chain joins TRBV11-2 and TRBJ2-5; a weak D match, TRBD2 (5 bases). Deletions cut 3 bases from V and 2 bases from J, with 16 bases between. The CDR3 is made up of 16 amino acids. The germline CDR1 and CDR2 sequences are SGHAT and FQNNGV. This CDR3 is CASSFRGGAAQETQYF. In nucleotides, the CDR3 is TGTGCCAGCAGCTTTAGAGGCGGAGCGGCTCAAGAGACCCAGTACTTC.

This clonotype was detected many times. CDR3 protein: CASSLGTSVSDEQFF. CDR3 sequence (DNA): TGTGCCAGCAGCTTAGGGACTAGCGTATCCGATGAGCAGTTCTTC. V usage is TRBV7-3 and J usage is TRBJ2-1; TRBD2 agrees at 10 bases. The CDR3 runs 15 residues. V gave up 2 bases and J gave up 8 bases; unmatched junction bases: 6. Looked up from germline, CDR1 is SGHTA and CDR2 is FQGTGA.

This clonotype was counted a single time. This chain uses TRBV27 with TRBJ2-2; possible D gene TRBD1, 8 bases. The ends were cut back, 5 bases at V and 0 bases at J, with 28 bases in the middle. CDR1 and CDR2 from the germline V gene are MNHEY and SMNVEV (reference sequence). The CDR3 totals 21 residues. The CDR3 protein is CASSPPWTGRVDGANTGELFF. CDR3 bases: TGTGCCAGCAGTCCCCCTTGGACAGGGAGGGTTGATGGCGCGAACACCGGGGAGCTGTTTTTT.

This clonotype was seen a handful of times. The chain combines TRBV10-1 with TRBJ2-7, with 8 bases aligning to TRBD1. V was clipped by 7 bases and J by 2 bases; unmatched bases: 10. The CDR3 sequence is 15 residues long. CDR1 and CDR2 from the germline V gene are WNHNN and SYGVQD (reference sequence). CDR3 nucleotide sequence: TGCGCCAGCAACCTGACAGGGGAGGACGCCTACGAGCAGTACTTC. Protein product: CASNLTGEDAYEQYF.

The V gene is TRBV11-2, the J gene TRBJ2-4, with 10 bases lining up with TRBD2. CDR3 size: 19 residues. Unmatched junction bases numbered 22, after V lost 1 base and J lost 13 bases. CDR1 is SGHAT, CDR2 FQNNGV, per germline. The CDR3 protein is CASSLVAGGLDSSYNEQYF. CDR3 nucleotide sequence: TGTGCCAGCAGCTTAGTAGCGGGGGGCCTCGATAGCTCCTACAATGAGCAGTACTTC.

The sample holds many counts of this clonotype. The CDR3 region has the DNA TGCAGCGGATGGACGGGGGGCGACGAGCAGTACTTC. It is translated as CSGWTGGDEQYF. The J gene is TRBJ2-7, the V gene TRBV29-1; D possibly corresponds to TRBD2 (7 bases). Trimming took off 7 bases at V and 5 bases at J, with 15 bases between the two ends. CDR1 and CDR2 (germline): SQVTM, ANQGSEA. This CDR3 has 12 residues.

This clonotype was counted a few times. The chain recombines TRBV11-2 with TRBJ2-1; 12 bases line up with TRBD2. Germline V gene data show CDR1 as SGHAT and CDR2 as FQNNGV. There are 13 residues in the CDR3. J gave up 12 bases and V 6 bases, and 6 bases lay outside the gene matches. The chain's CDR3 is CASRTSGGSGQFF. The CDR3 DNA follows: TGTGCCAGCAGGACTAGCGGGGGTTCGGGGCAGTTCTTC.

This clonotype was detected once. This rearrangement joins TRBV6-7 to TRBJ2-2, with 9 bases aligning to TRBD1. TRBV6-7 is noted as an ORF with a role that remains uncertain. The length of the CDR3 is 14 residues. The V gene end was trimmed by 6 bases and the J gene end by 4 bases; junction bases not matched to a gene: 3. The CDR3 here is CASRPGQGTGELFF. For the CDR3, the DNA is TGTGCCAGCAGACCGGGACAGGGCACCGGGGAGCTGTTTTTT.

The chain uses TRBV5-5 and TRBJ1-1; D possibly corresponds to TRBD1 (6 bases). The germline V gene encodes CDR1 SGHKS and CDR2 YYEKEE (reference sequence). The CDR3 length is 15 residues. V shed 3 bases and J shed 7 bases, with 19 bases lying between them. This CDR3 is CASSWMLQGQGEAFF. The CDR3 nucleotides are TGTGCCAGCAGCTGGATGCTGCAGGGGCAGGGTGAAGCTTTCTTT.